This is a list of T cell receptor beta chains from one sample in a study of blood T cell repertoires in COVID-19. Assay: immunoSEQ multiplex PCR; the TCRdb copy retains only in-frame clones and omits some. The data show fewer than 350,000 clones, with roughly 79% seen just once and over 2.5% held by the top ten. Sequenced material: peripheral blood. The receptor set was obtained from a woman aged 55 to 70 with active or convalescent COVID-19. The conserved cysteine and the conserved F or W are not part of the CDR3 here.

j_call v_call cdr3_aa
TRBJ2-7 TRBV27 ASSYGQGARYEQY
TRBJ1-1 TRBV5-1 ASSPQWNTEAF
TRBJ2-3 TRBV9 ASSAQSGTTHTDTQY
TRBJ1-6 TRBV11-2 ASSTLYRGNSPLH
TRBJ1-1 TRBV13 ASSLWSRGPDDTEAF
TRBJ1-3 TRBV4-3 ASSQVHRYSGNTIY
TRBJ1-2 TRBV29-1 SVVPGTANYGYT
TRBJ2-1 TRBV7-3 ASSLIGTRGGSTYNEQF
TRBJ1-1 TRBV5-8 ANTPRGGARTEAF
TRBJ1-1 TRBV5-5 ASRTGPANTEAF
TRBJ2-2 TRBV4-3 ASSQRQGPHTGELF
TRBJ2-7 TRBV7-9 ASSLGSSGGYEQY
TRBJ1-1 TRBV5-1 ASSGGQGTEAF
TRBJ2-7 TRBV6-5 ASSNSGTGPYEQY
TRBJ1-1 TRBV23-1 ASSHGVGRGTEAF
TRBJ2-7 TRBV5-4 ASSPVWATGGDSYEQY
TRBJ1-1 TRBV25-1 ASSDLSWDRGGTEAF
TRBJ2-5 TRBV3-1/TRBV3-2 ASSYTLNRETQY
TRBJ1-1 TRBV5-5 ASSVSRGDMNTEAF
TRBJ1-2 TRBV10-3 AISAQGYGYT
TRBJ2-7 TRBV5-1 ASSVRQGRGSYEQY
TRBJ1-5 TRBV7-2 ASSLATGRLLNQPQH
TRBJ2-7 TRBV5-4 ASSLAQGKGYEQY
TRBJ2-1 TRBV5-4 ASSSSSGVQNEQF
TRBJ1-2 TRBV4-1 ASSQGRQGAAGYT
TRBJ1-2 TRBV6-5 ASTGTGGGYGYT
TRBJ1-5 TRBV6-5 ASMRGGNQPQH
TRBJ2-5 TRBV10-1 ASSVRGDGETQY
TRBJ2-5 TRBV9 ASSVGGSSGETQY
TRBJ2-5 TRBV3-1/TRBV3-2 ASRSGGETQY